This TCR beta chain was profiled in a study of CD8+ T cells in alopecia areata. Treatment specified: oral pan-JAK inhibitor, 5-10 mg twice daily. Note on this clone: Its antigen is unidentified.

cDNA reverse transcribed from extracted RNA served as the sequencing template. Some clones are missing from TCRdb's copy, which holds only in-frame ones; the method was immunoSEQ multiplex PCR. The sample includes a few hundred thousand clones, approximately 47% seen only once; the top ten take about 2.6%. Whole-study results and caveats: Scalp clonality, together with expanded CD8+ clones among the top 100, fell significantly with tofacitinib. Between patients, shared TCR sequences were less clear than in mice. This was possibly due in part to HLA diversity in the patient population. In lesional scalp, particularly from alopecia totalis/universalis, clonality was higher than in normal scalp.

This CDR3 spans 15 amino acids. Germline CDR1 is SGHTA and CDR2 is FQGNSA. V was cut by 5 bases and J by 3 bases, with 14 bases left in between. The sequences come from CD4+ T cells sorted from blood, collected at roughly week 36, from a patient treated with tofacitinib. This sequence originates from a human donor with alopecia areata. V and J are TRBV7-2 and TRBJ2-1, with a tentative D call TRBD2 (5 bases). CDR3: CASSPTVSGYNEQFF. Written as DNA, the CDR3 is TGTGCCAGCAGCCCAACAGTAAGCGGCTACAATGAGCAGTTCTTC.